Below are 9 T cell receptor beta chains sequenced from a single sample in a study of control samples from healthy donors and cancer patients. TCRdb keeps only in-frame clones here, not all; method: immunoSEQ multiplex PCR. This table holds tens of thousands of clones, less than 90% found once. The sample taken for sequencing was blood. The origin of the receptors is a woman in her sixties or seventies in good health.

The chain links TRBV5-4 to TRBJ1-2; possibly TRBD1 for D (6 bases). The V end was cut by 4 bases, the J end by 6 bases, with 13 bases between. The CDR3 extends over 13 amino acids. Germline V gene data show CDR1 as SGHNT and CDR2 as YYREEE (reference sequence). The CDR3 DNA sequence: TGTGCCAGCAGCCTACAGGGTGGAGATGGCTACACCTTC. It yields the protein CASSLQGGDGYTF.

V usage is TRBV5-1 and J usage is TRBJ2-1, with 10 bases aligning to TRBD2. Germline trimming cut 2 bases from V and 1 base from J; bases unmatched to any gene: 6. The germline V gene encodes CDR1 SGHRS and CDR2 YFSETQ. The CDR3 spans 17 residues. The CDR3 spells CASSFYGLADSYNEQFF. DNA for the CDR3: TGCGCCAGCAGCTTCTACGGACTAGCGGATTCCTACAATGAGCAGTTCTTC.

The V gene is TRBV9, the J gene TRBJ1-2, with a weak D call TRBD1 (5 bases). This CDR3 contains 15 residues. Germline V lookup: CDR1 SGDLS, CDR2 YYNGEE. Trimming pared 3 bases from V and 1 base from J, leaving 13 bases between. CDR3 protein: CASSAATGLNYGYTF. DNA for the CDR3: TGTGCCAGCAGCGCCGCTACGGGGCTTAACTATGGCTACACCTTC.

This chain uses TRBV6-1 with TRBJ2-5; a weak D match, TRBD1 (5 bases). Germline V gene lookup returns CDR1 MNHNS and CDR2 SASEGT. Trimming stripped 1 base from V and 2 bases from J, with 14 bases between. The CDR3 extends over 16 amino acids. Here the CDR3 reads CASSEDRLGPQETQYF. CDR3 bases: TGTGCCAGCAGTGAAGACAGGTTGGGTCCTCAAGAGACCCAGTACTTC.

The chain uses TRBV19 and TRBJ1-4; 9 bases are shared with TRBD1. The CDR3 totals 15 residues. V shed 5 bases and J 7 bases; nucleotides not matched to a gene: 8. The germline V gene encodes CDR1 LNHDA and CDR2 SQIVND (reference sequence). The CDR3 sequence: CASSVSGTGSEKLFF. CDR3 in DNA: TGTGCCAGTAGTGTCTCCGGGACAGGGTCTGAAAAACTGTTTTTT.

The count of this clone is one. The chain uses TRBV5-4 and TRBJ2-7; no firm D call. Trimming took off 0 bases at V and 4 bases at J, with 8 bases between the two ends. This CDR3 is built from 13 residues. Per the germline V gene, CDR1 is SGHNT and CDR2 is YYREEE (reference sequence). This chain's CDR3 is CASSLEQPYEQYF. The CDR3 bases are TGTGCCAGCAGCTTGGAACAACCATACGAGCAGTACTTC.

The chain employs TRBV9 and TRBJ1-6, with a weak D call TRBD1 (5 bases). CDR1 SGDLS and CDR2 YYNGEE come from the germline V gene. The CDR3 runs to 15 residues. Trimming stripped 5 bases from V and 10 bases from J, with 19 bases between. The CDR3 region is CASSTQGGPGSPLHF. The CDR3 DNA sequence: TGTGCCAGCAGTACCCAGGGAGGGCCTGGGTCACCCCTCCACTTT.

The gene calls are TRBV5-1 and TRBJ2-2, with 15 bases identical to TRBD2. With 4 bases clipped from V and 7 bases from J, the junction kept 8 bases outside the gene matches. CDR1 SGHRS and CDR2 YFSETQ come from the germline V gene. CDR3 size: 17 residues. Here the CDR3 DNA reads TGCGCCAGCAGCCCCGCCCGGACTAGCGGGGGGGACGGGGAGCTGTTTTTT. It specifies CASSPARTSGGDGELFF.

This clone was recorded a few times. Additional DNA sequences in this sample encode the identical CDR3. The V call is TRBV7-2, the J call TRBJ2-7; D is undetermined. This CDR3 has 13 residues. CDR1 and CDR2 from the germline V gene are SGHTA and FQGNSA. Between the trimmed V and J ends, which lost 5 bases and 0 bases, there was a span of 8 bases. For the CDR3, the DNA is TGTGCCAGCAGCCTACCCCCCTCCTACGAGCAGTACTTC. Its protein product is CASSLPPSYEQYF.